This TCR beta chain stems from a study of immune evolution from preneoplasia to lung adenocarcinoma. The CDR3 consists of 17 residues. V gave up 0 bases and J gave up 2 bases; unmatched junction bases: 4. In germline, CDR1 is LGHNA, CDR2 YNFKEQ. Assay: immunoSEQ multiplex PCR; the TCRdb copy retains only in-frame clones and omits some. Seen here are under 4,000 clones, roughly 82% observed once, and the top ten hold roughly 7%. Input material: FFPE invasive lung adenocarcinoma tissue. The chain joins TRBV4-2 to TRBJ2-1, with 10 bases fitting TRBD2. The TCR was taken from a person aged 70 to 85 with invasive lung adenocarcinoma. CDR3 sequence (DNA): TGTGCCAGCAGCCAAGAGGGGAGCGGGAGGGCCTACAATGAGCAGTTCTTC. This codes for CASSQEGSGRAYNEQFF.